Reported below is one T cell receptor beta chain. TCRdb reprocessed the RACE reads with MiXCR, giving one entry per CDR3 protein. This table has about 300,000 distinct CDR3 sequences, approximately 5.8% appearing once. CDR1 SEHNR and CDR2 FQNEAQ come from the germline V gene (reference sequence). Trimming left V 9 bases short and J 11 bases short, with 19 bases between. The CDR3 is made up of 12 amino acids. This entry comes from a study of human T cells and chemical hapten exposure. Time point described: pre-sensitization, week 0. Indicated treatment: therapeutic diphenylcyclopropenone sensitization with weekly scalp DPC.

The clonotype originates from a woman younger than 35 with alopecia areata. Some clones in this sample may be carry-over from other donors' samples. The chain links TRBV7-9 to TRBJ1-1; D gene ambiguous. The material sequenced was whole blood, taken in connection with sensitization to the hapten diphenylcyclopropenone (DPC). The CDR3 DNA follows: TGTGCCAGTGCCGGAACTGCATTAGAGGCTTTCTTT. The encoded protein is CASAGTALEAFF.